This T cell receptor beta chain derives from a study of blood T cell repertoires in COVID-19. Study-level background: Italy, Spain and the United States were the sources of the convalescent and acute COVID-19 samples. T cells, B-cell-depleted T cells, or PBMCs supplied cDNA or gDNA.

Methods used by the authors: Amplified reference gene primers provided the basis for estimating nucleated cell counts. The data were produced by immunoSEQ multiplex PCR, yet TCRdb's version contains in-frame clones alone and is incomplete. V and J calls and clone size are copied from that table; D and trimming were computed from the DNA. Of approximately 69,000 clones listed, 79% are singletons. Germline assignment: CDR1 SGHTA and CDR2 FQGTGA. The CDR3 runs 15 residues. Trimming took 3 bases from V and 0 from J, leaving 11 bases between them. Sequencing was performed on peripheral blood. The receptor comes from a man aged 55 to 70 with acute or convalescent COVID-19. The genes are TRBV7-3 and TRBJ1-1; D ambiguous. The CDR3 here is CASSFAGGMNTEAFF. CDR3 sequence (DNA): TGTGCCAGCAGCTTTGCGGGAGGGATGAACACTGAAGCTTTCTTT.